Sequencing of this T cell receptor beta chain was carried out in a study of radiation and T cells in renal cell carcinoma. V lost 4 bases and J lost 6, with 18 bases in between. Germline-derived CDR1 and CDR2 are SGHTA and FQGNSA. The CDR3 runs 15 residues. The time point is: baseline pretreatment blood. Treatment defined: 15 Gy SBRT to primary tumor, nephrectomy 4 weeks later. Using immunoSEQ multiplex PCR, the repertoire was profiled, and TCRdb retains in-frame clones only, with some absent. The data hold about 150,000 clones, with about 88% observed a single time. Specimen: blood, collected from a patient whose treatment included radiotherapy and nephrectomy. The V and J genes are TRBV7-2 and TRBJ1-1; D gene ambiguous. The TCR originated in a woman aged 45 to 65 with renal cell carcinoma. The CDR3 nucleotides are TGTGCCAGCAGCTCCCCCCAAGGAATAGGAGCTGAAGCTTTCTTT. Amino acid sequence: CASSSPQGIGAEAFF.